This TCR beta chain was found in a study of technical replicates of blood from a few donors. Only in-frame clones appear in the TCRdb table, and some are missing; sequencing was by immunoSEQ multiplex PCR. In the table there are 75,000 to 90,000 clones, over 80% of which are singletons. V dropped 2 bases and J dropped 1; count of bases not matched to a gene: 15. Germline-derived CDR1 and CDR2 are KGHSH and LQKENI. The CDR3 runs 20 residues. This chain uses TRBV18 with TRBJ1-1, with TRBD1 matching 11 bases. Sequencing used T cells isolated from PBMCs. The sequence was obtained from a human donor in good health. The CDR3 coding sequence is TGTGCCAGCTCACCATATGGGACAGGGGGAACCCGGGTTTCGAACACTGAAGCTTTCTTT. Protein product: CASSPYGTGGTRVSNTEAFF.